A single sample gave rise to the 28 T cell receptor beta chains below, sequenced in a study of blood T cell repertoires in COVID-19. Only in-frame clones appear in the TCRdb table, and some are missing; sequencing was by immunoSEQ multiplex PCR. The repertoire holds fewer than 200,000 clones, with less than 85% as singletons. The sample taken for sequencing was PBMCs or T cells enriched from blood (not recorded which). The receptors stem from a man aged 55 to 69 who had recovered from COVID-19.

V and J are TRBV29-1 and TRBJ2-2, with 9 bases lining up with TRBD2. The CDR3 is 17 amino acids. The trim removed 4 bases at V and 4 bases at J, leaving 13 bases unmatched. Germline CDR1 reads SQVTM; CDR2 reads ANQGSEA. The CDR3 is CSVVRSAGGPGTGELFF. The CDR3 region has the DNA TGCAGCGTTGTCCGTTCTGCGGGAGGGCCTGGCACCGGGGAGCTGTTTTTT.

This clone was observed once. The genes are TRBV24-1 and TRBJ2-2, with TRBD2 identical over 13 bases. CDR1 KGHDR and CDR2 SFDVKD come from the germline V gene. V gave up 9 bases and J gave up 1 base; unmatched junction bases: 4. CDR3 length equals 16 residues. The DNA of the CDR3 is TGTGCCACCGCGGGACTAGCGGGGCTGAACACCGGGGAGCTGTTTTTT. Translated, it gives CATAGLAGLNTGELFF.

The count of this clone is one. V usage is TRBV12-2 and J usage is TRBJ1-6; no DNA check was done on the table's D call, TRBD1. TRBV12-2 is classified as a pseudogene. The CDR3 is 20 residues long. The CDR3 nucleotides are TGTGCAAGTCGCTTAGCGAGGACAGAGAACTCCCCCAATTGGGATTCACCCCTCCACTTT. The encoded protein is CASRLARTENSPNWDSPLHF.

This chain uses TRBV5-1 with TRBJ2-3; TRBD2 might be the D (6 bases). CDR3 length: 15 residues. V lost 0 bases and J lost 3, with 11 bases in between. The germline V gene encodes CDR1 SGHRS and CDR2 YFSETQ. The CDR3 loop is CASSLVGGPTDTQYF. The CDR3 region has the DNA TGCGCCAGCAGCTTGGTAGGAGGGCCGACAGATACGCAGTATTTT.

This rearrangement joins TRBV7-3 to TRBJ2-1; 9 bases fit TRBD2. The CDR3 loop spans 15 amino acids. V was clipped by 5 bases and J by 5 bases; unmatched bases: 7. Germline V gene lookup returns CDR1 SGHTA and CDR2 FQGTGA. The CDR3 DNA reads as TGTGCCAGCAGCCCGAGGACTAGCGAGCACAATGAGCAGTTCTTC. This codes for CASSPRTSEHNEQFF.

The chain has TRBV6-5 and TRBJ1-2, with a weak D call TRBD1 (5 bases). Between the trimmed V and J ends, which lost 2 bases and 6 bases, there was a span of 13 bases. Germline V gene lookup returns CDR1 MNHEY and CDR2 SVGAGI. This CDR3 contains 14 residues. The CDR3 loop reads CASSYDSGFDGYTF. The CDR3 region has the DNA TGTGCCAGCAGTTACGACTCAGGGTTTGATGGCTACACCTTC.

The gene calls are TRBV28 and TRBJ2-1; 12 bases are a match to TRBD2. V dropped 6 bases and J dropped 1; count of bases not matched to a gene: 10. The CDR3 is made up of 18 amino acids. Germline CDR1 MDHEN, CDR2 SYDVKM. The CDR3 DNA reads TGTGCCAGCAGAAGACTAGCGGGAGTCACTCGTTCCTACAATGAGCAGTTCTTC. This gives the protein CASRRLAGVTRSYNEQFF.

The chain has TRBV10-3 and TRBJ2-7, with a weak D call TRBD1 (5 bases). This CDR3 has 14 residues. Germline V gene lookup returns CDR1 ENHRY and CDR2 SYGVKD. The germline V and J ends were trimmed by 2 bases and 4 bases, with 12 bases remaining between them. The CDR3 protein is CAISEEEGVYEQYF. The CDR3 coding sequence is TGTGCCATCAGTGAGGAAGAAGGGGTATACGAGCAGTACTTC.

J is TRBJ2-4 and V is TRBV5-1, with D possibly TRBD1 on 7 matching bases. The CDR3 runs to 15 residues. CDR1 and CDR2 from the germline V gene are SGHRS and YFSETQ. V was pared by 5 bases and J by 6 bases, with 18 bases between. The CDR3 reads CASRWEEGAGNIQYF. As DNA, the CDR3 is TGCGCCAGCAGGTGGGAGGAGGGGGCAGGAAACATTCAGTACTTC. The whole variable domain, remainder taken from reference TRBV5-1 and TRBJ2-4, is KAGVTQTPRYLIKTRGQQVTLSCSPISGHRSVSWYQQTPGQGLQFLFEYFSETQRNKGNFPGRFSGRQFSNSRSEMNVSTLELGDSALYLCASRWEEGAGNIQYFGAGTRLSVL.

V is TRBV13 and J is TRBJ1-3, with D possibly being TRBD1 (6 bases). There are 18 residues in the CDR3. Germline V gene data show CDR1 as PRHDT and CDR2 as FYEKMQ (reference sequence). Trimming removed 5 bases from V and 0 bases from J, with 20 bases in between. The CDR3 spells CASSAWMGQGSSGNTIYF. CDR3 coding DNA: TGTGCCAGCAGCGCGTGGATGGGGCAGGGGAGCTCTGGAAACACCATATATTTT.

J is TRBJ1-5 and V is TRBV6-6; the D is unclear. With 0 bases removed from V and 5 bases from J, the gap between germline ends came to 8 bases. Germline V gene data show CDR1 as MNHNY and CDR2 as SVGAGI (reference sequence). The CDR3 spans 14 residues. The CDR3 DNA reads TGTGCCAGCAGTTACTCGGGCGCATATCAGCCCCAGCATTTT. Its translation: CASSYSGAYQPQHF.

CDR3 protein: CASSQGHRTSAVNEQYF. In DNA form, the CDR3 reads TGTGCCAGCAGCCAAGGTCACCGGACTAGCGCCGTCAACGAGCAGTACTTC. This chain joins TRBV14 and TRBJ2-7; 9 bases are shared with TRBD2. Germline V gives CDR1 SGHDN, CDR2 FVKESK. The CDR3 is made up of 17 amino acids. V lost 1 base to trimming and J lost 5 bases; unmatched junction nucleotides: 12. Complete variable domain (other parts from reference TRBV14 and TRBJ2-7): EAGVTQFPSHSVIEKGQTVTLRCDPISGHDNLYWYRRVMGKEIKFLLHFVKESKQDESGMPNNRFLAERTGGTYSTLKVQPAELEDSGVYFCASSQGHRTSAVNEQYFGPGTRLTVT.

J is TRBJ2-7 and V is TRBV6-5; D remains ambiguous. The germline V gene encodes CDR1 MNHEY and CDR2 SVGAGI. V was cut by 0 bases and J by 0 bases, with 12 bases left in between. The CDR3 is 16 amino acids. The CDR3 DNA reads TGTGCCAGCAGTTACTCGGCTCAAACGGGCTCCTACGAGCAGTACTTC. It encodes CASSYSAQTGSYEQYF.

The gene calls are TRBV10-3 and TRBJ1-5, with TRBD1 as a possible D gene (5 bases). V lost 6 bases and J lost 3, with 6 bases in between. Per germline, CDR1 ENHRY and CDR2 SYGVKD. CDR3 length: 12 residues. CDR3 region: CAIRDTNQPQHF. CDR3 bases: TGTGCCATCAGGGACACCAATCAGCCCCAGCATTTT.

The chain recombines TRBV10-2 with TRBJ1-5; TRBD1 might be the D (5 bases). CDR1 and CDR2 (germline): WSHSY, SAAADI. CDR3 length: 14 residues. Trimming removed 7 bases from V and 2 bases from J, with 12 bases in between. The CDR3 reads CASTLQGGNQPQHF. CDR3 sequence (DNA): TGCGCCAGCACTCTGCAGGGTGGCAATCAGCCCCAGCATTTT.

This clone has just one count. The chain uses TRBV7-2 and TRBJ1-1; D perhaps matches TRBD1 (5 bases). Germline V gene data show CDR1 as SGHTA and CDR2 as FQGNSA. The V end lost 0 bases, the J end lost 5 bases, and 7 bases lay between the germline ends. The CDR3 runs 13 residues. CDR3 sequence: CASSLAQGTEAFF. The CDR3, as DNA: TGTGCCAGCAGCTTAGCTCAGGGAACTGAAGCTTTCTTT.

The J gene is TRBJ2-1, the V gene TRBV3-1 (or the pseudogene TRBV3-2); 7 bases align to TRBD2. The CDR3 has 18 amino acids. Germline lookup yields CDR1 LGHDT and CDR2 YNNKEL (reference sequence). Unmatched junction bases numbered 16, after V lost 2 bases and J lost 6 bases. The CDR3 DNA follows: TGTGCCAGCAGCCAAAGCTCCCTCGGACTAGTTGGGGGCAATGAGCAGTTCTTC. It is translated as CASSQSSLGLVGGNEQFF.

The rearrangement joins TRBV6-2 or TRBV6-3 to TRBJ2-1; 7 bases map to TRBD2. This CDR3 has 15 amino acids. Trimming cost V 6 bases and J 1 base; bases outside gene matches: 6. Germline-derived CDR1 and CDR2 are MNHEY and SVGEGT. The CDR3 spells CASSQLGGSYNEQFF. Written as DNA, the CDR3 is TGTGCCAGCAGCCAACTCGGGGGGTCCTACAATGAGCAGTTCTTC.

J is TRBJ2-7 and V is TRBV9, with 8 bases that match TRBD1. The CDR3 totals 19 residues. Per germline, CDR1 SGDLS and CDR2 YYNGEE. Trimming took 3 bases from V and 5 from J; bases not matched to a gene: 22. The CDR3 here is CASSAPVSGTGVRGDEQYF. The CDR3 region has the DNA TGTGCCAGCAGCGCACCCGTTTCGGGGACAGGCGTAAGGGGAGACGAGCAGTACTTC.

This sequence joins TRBV4-2 and TRBJ1-1; D uncertain. CDR3 length: 17 residues. Germline CDR1 and CDR2: LGHNA and YNFKEQ. V gave up 0 bases and J gave up 7 bases, with 21 bases separating them. The CDR3 nucleotides are TGTGCCAGCAGCCAAGAGAGGGCCCTATCTTATTTTCTTGAAGCTTTCTTT. It yields the protein CASSQERALSYFLEAFF.

The CDR3 region has the DNA TGTGCCATCAGCCGGAGTGATAATTCACCCCTCCACTTT. It codes for CAISRSDNSPLHF. V usage is TRBV10-3 and J usage is TRBJ1-6; D gene ambiguous. This CDR3 region has 13 residues. Germline V gene sequence: CDR1 ENHRY, CDR2 SYGVKD. Trimming pared 6 bases from V and 5 bases from J, leaving 8 bases between.

The rearrangement links TRBV5-6 to TRBJ2-1; D gene ambiguous. CDR3 length: 14 amino acids. The germline V gene encodes CDR1 SGHDT and CDR2 YYEEEE. V lost 3 bases to trimming and J lost 8 bases, with 15 bases between them. Written as DNA, the CDR3 is TGTGCCAGCAGCTCCACCCCTTCCGACTATGAGCAGTTCTTC. This sequence encodes CASSSTPSDYEQFF.

The chain links TRBV23-1 to TRBJ2-1, with no clear D. TRBV23-1 is treated as an ORF (open reading frame) with a function not yet certain. The length of the CDR3 is 13 residues. The V end was cut by 4 bases, the J end by 4 bases, with 8 bases between. The CDR3 DNA is TGCGCCAGCAGTCCAGGTTGTTACAATGAGCAGTTCTTC. This translates into CASSPGCYNEQFF.

The J gene is TRBJ2-3, the V gene TRBV5-4; TRBD2 aligns across 13 bases. With V trimmed by 4 bases and J by 8 bases, 10 bases remained unmatched. The CDR3 runs 16 residues. Germline V gene lookup returns CDR1 SGHNT and CDR2 YYREEE (reference sequence). The CDR3 region is CASSLARLAGGGTQYF. The CDR3 DNA is TGTGCCAGCAGCCTGGCCCGACTAGCGGGGGGTGGTACGCAGTATTTT.

The V call is TRBV5-1, the J call TRBJ1-2; 10 bases agree with TRBD1. The germline V gene encodes CDR1 SGHRS and CDR2 YFSETQ. Trimming at V came to 4 bases and at J to 6 bases, leaving 3 bases not matched to a gene. The CDR3 spans 13 residues. The CDR3 coding sequence is TGCGCCAGCAGCGTCGGGACAGGGGATGGCTACACCTTC. It is translated as CASSVGTGDGYTF.

The V call is TRBV10-3, the J call TRBJ2-5, with TRBD2 matching 9 bases. V was clipped by 4 bases and J by 2 bases; unmatched bases: 5. The length of the CDR3 is 15 residues. CDR1 ENHRY and CDR2 SYGVKD come from the germline V gene. For the CDR3, the DNA is TGTGCCATCAGTGCTGGGCGGGGGGGTCAAGAGACCCAGTACTTC. Protein sequence: CAISAGRGGQETQYF.

The chain is built from TRBV19 and TRBJ1-1; tentatively, D is TRBD1 (5 bases). Per the germline V gene, CDR1 is LNHDA and CDR2 is SQIVND (reference sequence). The CDR3 loop spans 14 amino acids. Trimming took 6 bases from V and 5 from J, leaving 16 bases between them. In DNA, the CDR3 is TGTGCCAGTAGGGTCTCAGGTGGGGGGACTGAAGCTTTCTTT. This gives the protein CASRVSGGGTEAFF.

This clone was observed a single time. The CDR3 sequence is CASSDYGLAASTDTQYF. The CDR3 nucleotides are TGTGCCAGCAGTGACTACGGACTAGCGGCTAGCACAGATACGCAGTATTTT. The chain couples TRBV6-1 to TRBJ2-3, with 10 bases identical to TRBD2. The CDR3 spans 17 residues. V lost 3 bases to trimming and J lost 0 bases; unmatched junction nucleotides: 6. The germline gives CDR1 MNHNS, CDR2 SASEGT.